This T cell receptor beta chain appears in the sequencing data of a study of OX40 agonist ivuxolimab in advanced cancers. A note on the overall study: Ivuxolimab was an agonistic, fully human IgG2 monoclonal antibody directed against OX40 (CD134), a costimulatory receptor. Intravenous ivuxolimab was administered to patients every 2 weeks at six dose levels: 0.01, 0.1, 0.3, 1.5, 3 and 10 mg/kg. Of the 52 patients in dose escalation, about 20 had hepatocellular carcinoma, around 15 had melanoma, 9 had renal cell carcinoma and 9 had head and neck cancer. A male proportion of roughly 85% and a mean age of 60 years, ranging from roughly 23 to 85, were recorded for the dose-escalation cohort. Prior anti-PD-1, anti-PD-L1 or anti-CTLA-4 therapy was permitted, and checkpoint inhibitors had been received by less than 45% of dose-escalation patients. Partial responses were achieved by three dose-escalation patients, of whom one had hepatocellular carcinoma and two had cutaneous melanoma. Peripheral TCRbeta sequencing aimed to test whether ivuxolimab altered TCR sequence diversity and caused clonal T-cell expansion. The paper covers the monotherapy dose-escalation part of the phase I ivuxolimab trial, which included N = 52 patients.

To sequence the TCRbeta CDR3 region, genomic DNA was isolated from the sorted cells. The immunoSEQ Assay was used for sequencing of TCRbeta CDR3 regions. TCRdb stores this immuneACCESS table with in-frame sequences only. Part of the clones is absent; in the studies checked, under half of the shortfall reflects unresolved V genes, and no reason is known for the rest. In all, the sample holds around 26,000 clones, and roughly 82% of those were seen once. Of the sample, approximately 15% falls within the top ten clones. Beyond this particular receptor, the publication reports: Low levels of normalized T-cell clonal expansion were also shown by some nonresponding patients. At doses of 0.1 to 3.0 mg/kg, clonal expansion of both CD4+ and CD8+ blood T cells was observed from baseline to week 6. In the 0.1-3.0 mg/kg groups, partial responders were among the patients with the lowest normalized peripheral clonal expansion, particularly in CD8+ T cells. Which antigens the clonally expanded peripheral T cells were specific for was not determined. After ivuxolimab, more expanded clones were found on average in CD8+ T cells than in CD4+ T cells.

For this clone: Its cognate antigen has yet to be identified. The record has no base qualities; no much larger clone is one base away.

Patients with a history of autoimmune disease or receiving systemic immunosuppression were excluded from the trial. In every dose cohort, peripheral blood was drawn for TCR sequencing at baseline, cycle 4 day 1, and cycle 7 day 1. The samples were drawn from a first-in-human, open-label, multicenter phase I dose-escalation trial of ivuxolimab. Adults with locally advanced or metastatic melanoma, renal cell, hepatocellular, or head and neck squamous cell carcinoma were enrolled in the trial. Before TCR sequencing, CD4+ T cells and CD8+ T cells were sorted from peripheral blood as separate populations. The cysteine opens and the phenylalanine closes a CDR3 of 16 amino acids. The CDR3 DNA has 48 bases and is translated from base 1. The germline V and J ends show losses of 2 bases and 10 bases respectively, and no gene match explains 16 bases of the junction. CDR1 and CDR2, looked up from the germline V gene, are SGDLS and YYNGEE.

The chain is encoded by TRBV9 joined to TRBJ1-2, with TRBD1 identical over 8 junction bases. Here the sequenced sample was CD4+ or CD8+ T cells sorted from blood, taken in a trial of the OX40 agonist ivuxolimab. This clonotype was obtained from an adult with an advanced solid tumor such as melanoma, head and neck, liver or kidney cancer. The DNA sequence follows: TGTGCCAGCAGCGTTTACCCGGCCACAGGGGGGGGGAACTACACCTTC. This encodes CASSVYPATGGGNYTF.